This T cell receptor beta chain is drawn from a study of response to subunit inactivated influenza vaccine. TCRdb re-analysed the RT-PCR reads in MiXCR, keeping a single row per CDR3 protein. The sample has more than 400,000 distinct CDR3 sequences; approximately 11% are singletons. Germline CDR1 SQVTM, CDR2 ANQGSEA. Germline trimming cut 6 bases from V and 1 base from J; bases unmatched to any gene: 7. This CDR3 contains 14 residues. Remarks on this clonotype: Its antigen is not known.

The study, taken as a whole, reports: The authors put forward the suggestion that each seasonal influenza vaccination may bring in only a limited number of new T cells.

The TCR comes from a middle-aged man who received an inactivated influenza vaccine. The chain has TRBV29-1 and TRBJ2-7; 9 bases are a match to TRBD1. Here the sequenced sample was PBMCs from blood, taken roughly 45 days after vaccination. CDR3 sequence: CSVAGTGMSYEQYF. The CDR3 nucleotides read TGCAGCGTCGCCGGGACAGGGATGTCCTACGAGCAGTACTTC.